These 32 T cell receptor beta chains share one sample of origin, sequenced in a study of regulatory T cells in long-lasting Graves disease. Time point: newly diagnosed GD, antithyroid drugs for less than 3 months. Following extraction of RNA from PBMCs, that RNA was used to make the TCR library. To make TCR beta libraries, researchers used iRepertoire HTBI primers and Arm-PCR of CDR3 regions. Each CDR3 protein gets one entry after TCRdb re-called the multiplex PCR reads with MiXCR. This table has some 200,000 distinct CDR3 sequences, roughly 19% appearing once. The same specimen was also included in a second study, on T cells in Graves' hyperthyroidism and ophthalmopathy.

The sequences come from peripheral blood mononuclear cells (PBMCs), collected at new diagnosis, from a patient treated with antithyroid drugs. The receptors originated from a woman aged 25 to 39 with Graves disease.

There are many counts of this clonotype. V is TRBV12-3 or TRBV12-4 and J is TRBJ2-7; 8 nucleotides align to TRBD1. The CDR3 runs 15 residues. V shed 5 bases, J shed 0 bases, and the junction held 6 bases outside the gene matches. The CDR3 here is CASSLQGGLSYEQYF. CDR3 bases: TGTGCCAGCAGTCTACAGGGGGGCCTCTCCTACGAGCAGTACTTC.

This clonotype was seen only a few times. This could be a read error, since a much larger clone is one nucleotide away. The gene calls are TRBV5-1 and TRBJ2-3; no clear D gene. The CDR3 covers 16 residues. Germline assignment: CDR1 SGHRS and CDR2 YFSETQ. The V end lost 0 bases, the J end lost 3 bases, and 14 bases lay between the germline ends. CDR3 nucleotide sequence: TGCGCCAGCAGCTTGGTGAGATGGGGAACGACAGATACGCAGTATTTT. This gives the protein CASSLVRWGTTDTQYF.

A remark on this clonotype: A read error may explain this, as a much larger clone is one base away. The genes are TRBV2 and TRBJ2-2; 8 bases are a match to TRBD1. Germline V gene sequence: CDR1 SNHLY, CDR2 FYNNEI. This CDR3 spans 14 amino acids. With V trimmed by 5 bases and J by 3 bases, 2 bases remained unmatched. The CDR3 nucleotides are TGTGCCAGCAGTCCGGACAGGGACACCGGGGAGCTGTTTTTT. It codes for CASSPDRDTGELFF.

This clonotype was detected many times. V gene TRBV20-1 combines with J gene TRBJ2-3; D is possibly TRBD2 (7 bases). The CDR3 consists of 13 residues. Trimming removed 6 bases at V and 3 bases at J, with 13 bases between. From germline, CDR1 is DFQATT and CDR2 SNEGSKA (reference sequence). The CDR3: CSAVGGPTDTQYF. The CDR3 DNA reads TGCAGTGCCGTGGGGGGGCCTACAGATACGCAGTATTTT.

In its sample, this clonotype was seen many times. The chain uses TRBV11-1 and TRBJ2-7; 7 bases line up with TRBD1. This CDR3 is 16 amino acids long. Unmatched junction bases numbered 10, after V lost 3 bases and J lost 2 bases. Germline lookup yields CDR1 SGHAT and CDR2 FQDESV (reference sequence). This CDR3 reads CASSLDDREWAYEQYF. The DNA of the CDR3 is TGTGCCAGCAGCTTGGACGACAGGGAATGGGCCTACGAGCAGTACTTC.

This clonotype has only a few counts. The junction departs from the called germline gene at one end, perhaps through a read error. The CDR3 spells CANSPKTGNTEAFF. In nucleotides, the CDR3 is TGTGCCAACAGCCCAAAGACCGGGAACACTGAAGCTTTCTTT. The chain combines TRBV3-1 with TRBJ1-1, with no clear D. CDR3 size: 14 residues. Germline V gives CDR1 LGHDT, CDR2 YNNKEL (reference sequence). The entire variable domain, with the rest obtained from reference TRBV3-1 and TRBJ1-1, is as follows: DTAVSQTPKYLVTQMGNDKSIKCEQNLGHDTMYWYKQDSKKFLKIMFSYNNKELIINETVPNRFSPKSPDKAHLNLHINSLELGDSAVYFCANSPKTGNTEAFFGQGTRLTVV.

This clonotype was counted many times. The chain is built from TRBV12-3 or TRBV12-4 and TRBJ2-1; the match to TRBD2 covers 9 bases. CDR3 length: 16 residues. The V gene end was trimmed by 5 bases and the J gene end by 4 bases; junction bases not matched to a gene: 9. The CDR3 is CASSISGGREYNEQFF. As DNA, the CDR3 is TGTGCCAGCAGTATTAGCGGGGGCCGAGAGTACAATGAGCAGTTCTTC.

This clonotype has a count of ten or more. The chain uses TRBV19 and TRBJ1-5; D might be TRBD1 (5 bases). Germline V gene lookup returns CDR1 LNHDA and CDR2 SQIVND (reference sequence). The CDR3 has 16 residues. Between the trimmed V and J ends, which lost 6 bases and 4 bases, there was a span of 19 bases. The CDR3 reads CASRNHPRGSNQPQHF. The CDR3, as DNA: TGTGCCAGTAGGAACCACCCTCGGGGGTCGAATCAGCCCCAGCATTTT.

The chain recombines TRBV4-1 with TRBJ2-7, with a possible D match to TRBD1 (6 bases). The V gene lost 4 bases and the J gene lost 3 bases, with 13 bases spanning the gap. Germline lookup yields CDR1 MGHRA and CDR2 YSYEKL. CDR3 length: 14 amino acids. The CDR3 sequence is CASSLTSGDYEQYF. DNA for the CDR3: TGCGCCAGCAGCCTAACATCAGGGGACTACGAGCAGTACTTC.

This clonotype was picked up many times. The chain recombines TRBV12-3 or TRBV12-4 with TRBJ2-2; D tentatively reads TRBD1 or TRBD2 (6 bases each). The CDR3 is made up of 16 amino acids. V lost 3 bases, J lost 7 bases, and 18 bases lay in between. CDR3 sequence (DNA): TGTGCCAGCAGTTTTCCCGGGGGCCGGGTGATCGGGGAGCTGTTTTTT. Its translation is CASSFPGGRVIGELFF.

In its sample, this clonotype was seen a few times. The V and J genes are TRBV11-3 and TRBJ2-3; D remains ambiguous. Per germline, CDR1 SGHNT and CDR2 YENEEA. This CDR3 has 16 residues. Deletions cut 1 base from V and 2 bases from J, with 13 bases between. Here the CDR3 reads CASSLGTSRTTDTQYF. In DNA form, the CDR3 reads TGTGCCAGCAGCTTAGGGACCTCACGGACCACAGATACGCAGTATTTT.

This clonotype has only a few counts. The chain employs TRBV3-1 and TRBJ2-5; 12 positions agree with TRBD2. The junction had 9 bases not matched to a gene; V was cut back by 0 bases and J by 7 bases. CDR1 LGHDT and CDR2 YNNKEL come from the germline V gene (reference sequence). The CDR3 has 17 amino acids. The CDR3 DNA reads as TGTGCCAGCAGCCAAGAGAGACTAGCGGGAGTAACCGGGACCCAGTACTTC. Protein sequence: CASSQERLAGVTGTQYF.

The V call is TRBV20-1, the J call TRBJ1-1; perhaps TRBD1 as D (5 bases). CDR3 length equals 14 residues. Trimming removed 6 bases at V and 3 bases at J, with 17 bases between. Germline V gene lookup returns CDR1 DFQATT and CDR2 SNEGSKA (reference sequence). CDR3 region: CSASTGPLDTEAFF. The CDR3 DNA reads as TGCAGTGCCTCAACAGGACCGCTGGACACTGAAGCTTTCTTT.

This clonotype has ten or more counts. This chain links TRBV18 with TRBJ1-5; TRBD1 aligns across 9 bases. The J segment lost 5 bases and the V segment lost 6 bases, leaving 17 bases of the junction unmatched. Germline loops: CDR1 KGHSH, CDR2 LQKENI. The CDR3 sequence is 18 residues long. The CDR3 reads CASSSTRTGEPPYQPQHF. CDR3 nucleotides: TGTGCCAGCTCCTCCACGAGGACAGGGGAACCCCCCTATCAGCCCCAGCATTTT. The variable domain in full, with the rest retrieved from reference TRBV18 and TRBJ1-5, is NAGVMQNPRHLVRRRGQEARLRCSPMKGHSHVYWYRQLPEEGLKFMVYLQKENIIDESGMPKERFSAEFPKEGPSILRIQQVVRGDSAAYFCASSSTRTGEPPYQPQHFGDGTRLSIL.

This chain joins TRBV30 and TRBJ1-3; D not resolved. Germline V CDR1 and CDR2: GTSNPN, SVGIG (reference sequence). The CDR3 totals 12 residues. Deletions cut 2 bases from V and 4 bases from J, with 6 bases between. The chain's CDR3 is CAWSKQGNTIYF. CDR3 DNA sequence: TGTGCCTGGAGTAAACAGGGAAACACCATATATTTT.

This sequence joins TRBV12-3 or TRBV12-4 and TRBJ2-5, with 10 bases identical to TRBD1. The CDR3 loop spans 14 amino acids. The ends lost 4 bases at V and 5 bases at J; junction bases unmatched: 4. CDR3 sequence (DNA): TGTGCCAGCAGTTGGACAGGGGGTTCCGAGACCCAGTACTTC. This codes for CASSWTGGSETQYF.

This clonotype was found many times. This chain connects TRBV5-4 to TRBJ2-1; TRBD2 matches 10 bases. V lost 4 bases, J lost 5 bases, and 6 bases stayed unmatched. CDR1 SGHNT and CDR2 YYREEE come from the germline V gene (reference sequence). This CDR3 contains 15 residues. CDR3 protein: CASSNSGGRDNEQFF. Written as DNA, the CDR3 is TGTGCCAGCAGCAATAGCGGGGGGCGGGACAATGAGCAGTTCTTC.

This clonotype was seen many times. The rearrangement uses TRBV7-2 and TRBJ1-2, with 10 nucleotides matching TRBD1. The CDR3 length is 16 residues. The V gene end was trimmed by 5 bases and the J gene end by 4 bases; junction bases not matched to a gene: 10. Germline V lookup: CDR1 SGHTA, CDR2 FQGNSA. The CDR3 spells CASSPGGGQGIYGYTF. The CDR3 bases are TGTGCCAGCAGCCCCGGGGGGGGACAGGGGATCTATGGCTACACCTTC.

The chain recombines TRBV9 with TRBJ1-6; unclear D gene. V lost 9 bases and J lost 13, with 11 bases in between. This CDR3 has 10 amino acids. Germline CDR1 is SGDLS and CDR2 is YYNGEE. The CDR3 sequence: CATWVCPLHF. The CDR3 DNA follows: TGTGCCACCTGGGTTTGCCCCCTCCACTTT.

This clonotype appeared many times. The chain couples TRBV6-2 or TRBV6-3 to TRBJ2-1; 10 positions agree with TRBD2. The junction had 3 bases not matched to a gene; V was cut back by 4 bases and J by 3 bases. The CDR3 is 15 amino acids. The germline gives CDR1 MNHEY, CDR2 SVGEGT. The CDR3, as DNA: TGTGCCAGCAGTTCTAGCGGGAGTATCTACAATGAGCAGTTCTTC. Translating gives CASSSSGSIYNEQFF.

This chain joins TRBV2 and TRBJ2-1, with 10 bases fitting TRBD2. Germline CDR1 and CDR2: SNHLY and FYNNEI. The CDR3 has 14 residues. CDR3 nucleotides: TGTGTCACGACCCCGGGACTAGCGAGCAATGAGCAGTTCTTC. It codes for CVTTPGLASNEQFF.

The DNA for the CDR3 is TGTGCCATCAGTGAGGGCGGGGGGAAGGATGAGCAGTTCTTC. Its translation: CAISEGGGKDEQFF. The chain recombines TRBV10-3 with TRBJ2-1; 8 nucleotides match TRBD2. V shed 2 bases and J 8 bases; nucleotides not matched to a gene: 5. This CDR3 has 14 residues. The V gene's germline CDR1 is ENHRY and CDR2 SYGVKD.

This clonotype has at least ten counts. The chain links TRBV7-3 to TRBJ2-2; a weak D match, TRBD1 (5 bases). This CDR3 has 11 amino acids. The V end lost 5 bases, the J end lost 11 bases, and 9 bases lay between the germline ends. Per germline, CDR1 SGHTA and CDR2 FQGTGA. For the CDR3, the DNA is TGTGCCAGCAGCAAAGACAGAGAGCTGTTTTTT. It yields the protein CASSKDRELFF.

This clonotype was recorded a few times. This chain links TRBV15 with TRBJ1-5; 11 bases line up with TRBD1. With 2 bases clipped from V and 6 bases from J, the junction kept 9 bases outside the gene matches. The germline CDR1 and CDR2 sequences are LNHNV and YYDKDF (reference sequence). The CDR3 length is 17 residues. CDR3 DNA: TGTGCCACCAGCAGACGGGACAGGGGGGTGGGTGCTCAGCCCCAGCATTTT. This translates into CATSRRDRGVGAQPQHF.

This clonotype appeared many times. The V gene is TRBV5-4, the J gene TRBJ1-2, with a possible D match to TRBD1 (5 bases). CDR1 and CDR2 from the germline V gene are SGHNT and YYREEE (reference sequence). The CDR3 totals 13 residues. V lost 4 bases, J lost 3 bases, and 10 bases lay in between. Here the CDR3 DNA reads TGTGCCAGCAGCCTAGGGGTCGACTATGGCTACACCTTC. Amino acids: CASSLGVDYGYTF.

This clonotype was seen many times. The J gene is TRBJ1-1, the V gene TRBV9; no clear D gene. This CDR3 is 15 amino acids long. Trimming took off 3 bases at V and 2 bases at J, with 14 bases between the two ends. The germline V gene has CDR1 SGDLS and CDR2 YYNGEE. CDR3 sequence reads: CASSAQWVLNTEAFF. CDR3 nucleotide sequence: TGTGCCAGCAGCGCCCAGTGGGTTCTCAACACTGAAGCTTTCTTT.

Many counts were recorded for this clonotype. This chain links TRBV19 with TRBJ1-6; D uncertain. Trimming cost V 1 base and J 7 bases, with 8 bases left between them. The CDR3 spans 14 residues. CDR1 and CDR2 from the germline V gene are LNHDA and SQIVND (reference sequence). CDR3 nucleotide sequence: TGTGCCAGTAGTATAGTGGAGGGAAATTCACCCCTCCACTTT. Its protein is CASSIVEGNSPLHF.

The chain links TRBV2 to TRBJ2-7; unclear D gene. Germline V lookup: CDR1 SNHLY, CDR2 FYNNEI. The CDR3 consists of 14 residues. The ends were cut back, 4 bases at V and 12 bases at J, with 22 bases in the middle. As DNA, the CDR3 is TGTGCCAGCAGTGTCCTGGCTACCAACGCCGGGCCGTACTTC. Protein sequence: CASSVLATNAGPYF. Full variable domain (remainder filled in from reference TRBV2 and TRBJ2-7): EPEVTQTPSHQVTQMGQEVILRCVPISNHLYFYWYRQILGQKVEFLVSFYNNEISEKSEIFDDQFSVERPDGSNFTLKIRSTKLEDSAMYFCASSVLATNAGPYFGPGTRLTVT.

This clonotype was counted at least ten times. This rearrangement joins TRBV6-1 to TRBJ1-4, with D maybe TRBD1 (5 bases). Looked up from germline, CDR1 is MNHNS and CDR2 is SASEGT. The CDR3 spans 13 residues. Trimming removed 8 bases from V and 7 bases from J, with 14 bases in between. CDR3 in DNA: TGTGCCAGCGGGGCCAGGGAGGGTGAAAAACTGTTTTTT. This encodes CASGAREGEKLFF.

This clonotype was counted many times. The chain is built from TRBV28 and TRBJ1-2; D is unclear. The V and J ends lost 5 bases and 7 bases respectively, with 11 bases between them. The CDR3 totals 12 residues. Germline CDR1 and CDR2: MDHEN and SYDVKM. Here the CDR3 reads CASSPSAGGYTF. The CDR3 bases are TGTGCCAGCAGTCCTAGTGCTGGTGGCTACACCTTC.

This clonotype was detected ten times or more. This chain links TRBV6-2 or TRBV6-3 with TRBJ2-5; a possible D gene is TRBD2 (6 bases). This CDR3 spans 15 amino acids. The V end lost 6 bases, the J end lost 6 bases, and 20 bases lay between the germline ends. CDR1 and CDR2 (germline): MNHEY, SVGEGT. This CDR3 reads CASSSSDGSWKTQYF. CDR3 DNA sequence: TGTGCCAGCAGCTCGTCGGACGGGAGCTGGAAGACCCAGTACTTC.

This clonotype was counted many times. The CDR3 DNA follows: TGTGCCAGCAGCCAAGAGCTAGCGGGGGGAGATGAGCAGTTCTTC. Amino acids: CASSQELAGGDEQFF. The chain recombines TRBV3-1 with TRBJ2-1; 11 bases fit TRBD2. Trimming took 0 bases from V and 8 from J; bases not matched to a gene: 3. Germline V gives CDR1 LGHDT, CDR2 YNNKEL (reference sequence). CDR3 length equals 15 residues.